This entry concerns a single T cell receptor beta chain. Its matching antigen is unknown. No fewer than 7 million PBMCs went into each sample. A minimum of 5 micrograms of total RNA was extracted per sample. The CDR3 is made up of 13 amino acids. Between the trimmed V and J ends, which lost 5 bases and 8 bases, there was a span of 10 bases. Looked up from germline, CDR1 is SGHVS and CDR2 is FQNEAQ. This specimen comes from a study of blood T cells in healthy people across ages. Study findings and constraints: Lack of knowledge of donor CMV status possibly confounded expanded clonotype changes.

Using a J-beta primer mix together with a sample-barcoded 5' primer, a second PCR was run for roughly 7 to 12 cycles. A template-switch adaptor with 12 random nucleotides tagged each cDNA molecule. Via MiXCR, TCRdb re-called the 5' RACE reads, giving one row per CDR3 protein. In the table there are about 1.7 million distinct CDR3 sequences, 28% of which are singletons. The V and J genes are TRBV7-8 and TRBJ1-6; weak D call: TRBD1 (6 bases). Sequencing was performed on blood. The sequence derives from a woman aged 25 to 39 in good health. For the CDR3, the DNA is TGTGCCAGCAGCCACAGGGATTATTCACCCCTCCACTTT. Translating gives CASSHRDYSPLHF.